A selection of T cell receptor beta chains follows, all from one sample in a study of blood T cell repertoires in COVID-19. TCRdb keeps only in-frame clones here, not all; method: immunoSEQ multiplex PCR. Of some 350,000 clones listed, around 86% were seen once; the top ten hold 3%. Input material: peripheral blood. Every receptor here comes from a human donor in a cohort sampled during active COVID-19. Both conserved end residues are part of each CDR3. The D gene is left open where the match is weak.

CDR3 protein: CASSFERTDTQYF; J gene: TRBJ2-3; V gene: TRBV5-4; D gene: .
CDR3 protein: CASSSPTEINQPQHF; J gene: TRBJ1-5; V gene: TRBV28; D gene: .
CDR3 protein: CASSVGTGDSYGYTF; J gene: TRBJ1-2; V gene: TRBV27; D gene: TRBD1
CDR3 protein: CASSQGGLLAKNIQYF; J gene: TRBJ2-4; V gene: TRBV18; D gene: .
CDR3 protein: CASSLGGGRFYEQYF; J gene: TRBJ2-7; V gene: TRBV27; D gene: TRBD2
CDR3 protein: CASSSTPTGEAEAFF; J gene: TRBJ1-1; V gene: TRBV7-9; D gene: TRBD1
CDR3 protein: CAWQTQGGGYTF; J gene: TRBJ1-2; V gene: TRBV30; D gene: .
CDR3 protein: CASSFRGTDGYTF; J gene: TRBJ1-2; V gene: TRBV5-1; D gene: .
CDR3 protein: CASSLDRDVSEQYF; J gene: TRBJ2-7; V gene: TRBV7-9; D gene: TRBD1
CDR3 protein: CASSFEFIRGADTQYF; J gene: TRBJ2-3; V gene: TRBV28; D gene: .
CDR3 protein: CASSQDKRRGVSETQYF; J gene: TRBJ2-5; V gene: TRBV14; D gene: .
CDR3 protein: CASRDSNEKLFF; J gene: TRBJ1-4; V gene: TRBV5-1; D gene: .
CDR3 protein: CASSLGRDRDVFF; J gene: TRBJ1-4; V gene: TRBV12-3/TRBV12-4; D gene: TRBD1
CDR3 protein: CASSLGRRNTEAFF; J gene: TRBJ1-1; V gene: TRBV5-6; D gene: .
CDR3 protein: CASSQLRQGLYTGELFF; J gene: TRBJ2-2; V gene: TRBV3-1/TRBV3-2; D gene: TRBD1
CDR3 protein: CASSPSYNEQYF; J gene: TRBJ2-7; V gene: TRBV6-5; D gene: .